The rows below give T cell receptor beta chains drawn from one sample of a study of cytomegalovirus exposure and HLA in healthy donors. Method: immunoSEQ multiplex PCR; TCRdb's copy keeps in-frame clones and lacks some. The data hold some 120,000 clones, with 75% to 85% observed a single time. The sequenced sample consisted of PBMCs. All receptors come from a man under 40 in good health and CMV-seronegative. Both conserved end residues are trimmed from each CDR3. Size tells how often a clone was seen (once, few, many) or the class of an expanded clone, and some rows leave it out.

>13|TRBJ1-5|-|TRBV15
ATSRDAYSNQPQN
>14|TRBJ2-2|-|TRBV18
ASSPGDRANTGELF
>13|TRBJ2-1|once|TRBV10-3
AISERTSGSDEQF
>13|TRBJ1-1|-|TRBV27
ASSYSSWTGSEAF
>17|TRBJ2-2|-|TRBV14
ASSQDRVSMGVGTGELF
>12|TRBJ2-7|-|TRBV27
ASSLSGSNYEQY
>12|TRBJ2-3|-|TRBV12-2
ASRPFPGTDTQY
>19|TRBJ2-3|-|TRBV14
ASSQAWTSGSWVVSQDTQY
>9|TRBJ2-1|-|TRBV6-1
AISRGDEQF
>13|TRBJ2-7|-|TRBV28
ASSLLTGRNYEQY
>12|TRBJ1-3|few|TRBV5-6
ASSLQVTGNTIY
>12|TRBJ1-5|-|TRBV5-6
ASSLAGSNQPQN
>12|TRBJ1-1|few|TRBV10-3
ASTQGAIDTEAF
>11|TRBJ2-5|-|TRBV29-1
SVGGGPSETQY
>13|TRBJ2-7|-|TRBV18
ASSPGTGVPYEQY
>12|TRBJ2-3|-|TRBV7-9
ASSASGRADTQY
>13|-|-|TRBV6-5
ASSPPGSSSYEQY
>13|TRBJ2-7|-|TRBV11-2
ASSLSWDSPYEQY
>12|TRBJ2-3|once|TRBV7-2
ASSRDRGTDTQY
>13|TRBJ1-4|once|TRBV7-9
ASSLFTGEGEKLF
>11|TRBJ2-5|-|TRBV19
ASSTTGGETQY
>15|TRBJ2-3|-|TRBV7-6
ASSLALRTGGTDTQY
>12|TRBJ2-5|few|TRBV28
ASRTGQGRETQY
>12|TRBJ2-7|-|TRBV18
ASSLGTENYEQY
>14|-|-|TRBV4-3
ASSQGGLAGVYEQY
>12|TRBJ2-7|-|TRBV28
ASSFSGGAYEQY
>13|TRBJ2-5|-|TRBV14
ASSPGTTGGETQY
>12|TRBJ1-5|few|TRBV28
ASSLPDRVRPQH
>16|TRBJ2-1|-|TRBV28
ASRVKGQTRSSYNEQF
>19|TRBJ2-5|-|TRBV15
ATSRELTAGQGVGRQETQY
>13|TRBJ2-7|-|TRBV19
ASSIVTGGTYEQY
>13|TRBJ2-1|-|TRBV2
ASSPLVAGDNEQF
>13|TRBJ1-3|-|TRBV9
ASSGLRTGRNTIY
>11|TRBJ1-1|-|TRBV27
ASSLFSGGEAF
>12|TRBJ2-7|once|TRBV19
ASSIVGSSYEQY
>10|TRBJ2-7|-|TRBV29-1
SVHDRGREQY
>14|TRBJ2-7|once|TRBV7-2
ASSKSGTSGSYEQY
>11|TRBJ1-1|-|TRBV9
ASSGDGGTEAF
>12|TRBJ1-4|-|TRBV14
ASSSRDRPEKLF
>11|TRBJ2-7|-|TRBV7-9
ASGTLDLCEQY
>14|TRBJ2-2|-|TRBV5-6
ASSLVATISTGELF
>12|TRBJ2-1|-|TRBV18
ASSPPGTGGEQF
>12|-|once|TRBV5-6
ASSPDRVSYEQY
>14|TRBJ2-7|-|TRBV5-1
ASSDDTGVGRYEQY
>13|TRBJ2-3|-|TRBV11-3
ASSLDGGSTDTQY
>6|TRBJ2-5|-|TRBV7-9
ASSHED
>16|TRBJ2-1|-|TRBV7-6
ASSLTVKASGSFDEQF
>16|TRBJ2-1|-|TRBV9
ASSVGLAGGLGGPEQF
>14|TRBJ1-6|-|TRBV5-1
ASSTDRGRSNSPLH
>13|TRBJ1-4|-|TRBV13
ASSLAAGGDEKLF
>14|TRBJ2-2|once|TRBV6-6
ASSSRRAGYSGELF
>11|TRBJ2-7|few|TRBV7-7
ASSVTGGHEQY
>13|TRBJ1-1|-|TRBV6-5
ASSSIIHVDTEAF
>14|TRBJ2-3|-|TRBV9
ASSVSSSSGTDTQY
>14|TRBJ2-7|-|TRBV19
ASSISLDPGGNEQY